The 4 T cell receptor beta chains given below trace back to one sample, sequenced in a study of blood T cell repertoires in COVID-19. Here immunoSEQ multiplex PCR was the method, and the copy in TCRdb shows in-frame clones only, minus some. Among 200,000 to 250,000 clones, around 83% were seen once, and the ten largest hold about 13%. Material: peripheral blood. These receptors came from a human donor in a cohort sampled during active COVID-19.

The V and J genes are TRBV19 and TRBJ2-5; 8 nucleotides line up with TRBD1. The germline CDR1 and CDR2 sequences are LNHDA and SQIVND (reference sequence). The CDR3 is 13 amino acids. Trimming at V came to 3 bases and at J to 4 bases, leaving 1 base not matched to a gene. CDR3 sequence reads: CASSMDRAETQYF. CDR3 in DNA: TGTGCCAGTAGTATGGACAGGGCAGAGACCCAGTACTTC.

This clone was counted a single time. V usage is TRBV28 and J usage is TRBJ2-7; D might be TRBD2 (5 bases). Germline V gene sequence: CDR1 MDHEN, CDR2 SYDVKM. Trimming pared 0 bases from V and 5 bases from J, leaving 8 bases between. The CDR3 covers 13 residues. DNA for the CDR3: TGTGCCAGCAGTTTATGGGGAGCGAACGAGCAGTACTTC. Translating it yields CASSLWGANEQYF.

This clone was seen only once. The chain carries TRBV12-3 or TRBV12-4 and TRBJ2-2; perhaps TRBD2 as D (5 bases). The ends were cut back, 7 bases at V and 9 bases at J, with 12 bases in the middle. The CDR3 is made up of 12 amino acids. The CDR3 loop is CASTRSGWELFF. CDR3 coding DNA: TGTGCCAGCACCCGTTCGGGGTGGGAGCTGTTTTTT.

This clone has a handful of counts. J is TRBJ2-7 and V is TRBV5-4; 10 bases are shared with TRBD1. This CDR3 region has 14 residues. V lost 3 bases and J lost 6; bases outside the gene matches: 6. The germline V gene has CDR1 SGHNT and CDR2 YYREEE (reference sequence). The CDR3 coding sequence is TGTGCCAGCAGCTACAGGACAGGGGGAAGCGAGCAGTACTTC. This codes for CASSYRTGGSEQYF.